This T cell receptor (beta chain) was sequenced in a study of memory B cells and T cells in multiple sclerosis. Study-wide findings and caveats: Normalization was needed because clone-set size differences affected shared clonotype counts.

A remark on this clone: Its antigen is currently unknown.

Separate sequencing covered autoproliferating (CFSE-dim) and non-proliferating (CFSE-high) T cells from stimulus-free culture. Replicate wells were pooled after less than eight days of stimulus-free culture of under 5.5x10^7 CFSE-labeled PBMCs. Sequencing used immunoSEQ multiplex PCR; TCRdb keeps in-frame clones, though not all of them. Seen here are about 32,000 clones, 86% observed once, and the top ten hold 2% to 3%. The J segment lost 4 bases and the V segment lost 3 bases, leaving 5 bases of the junction unmatched. Germline CDR1 reads SGHDT; CDR2 reads YYEEEE. This CDR3 is built from 15 residues.

The origin of this receptor is a human donor with multiple sclerosis. Sequencing used PBMCs from blood kept in culture. The V gene is TRBV5-6, the J gene TRBJ2-3; 10 bases align to TRBD1. CDR3 coding DNA: TGTGCCAGCAGCTACCGGGACAGGGGTCCAGATACGCAGTATTTT. It codes for CASSYRDRGPDTQYF.